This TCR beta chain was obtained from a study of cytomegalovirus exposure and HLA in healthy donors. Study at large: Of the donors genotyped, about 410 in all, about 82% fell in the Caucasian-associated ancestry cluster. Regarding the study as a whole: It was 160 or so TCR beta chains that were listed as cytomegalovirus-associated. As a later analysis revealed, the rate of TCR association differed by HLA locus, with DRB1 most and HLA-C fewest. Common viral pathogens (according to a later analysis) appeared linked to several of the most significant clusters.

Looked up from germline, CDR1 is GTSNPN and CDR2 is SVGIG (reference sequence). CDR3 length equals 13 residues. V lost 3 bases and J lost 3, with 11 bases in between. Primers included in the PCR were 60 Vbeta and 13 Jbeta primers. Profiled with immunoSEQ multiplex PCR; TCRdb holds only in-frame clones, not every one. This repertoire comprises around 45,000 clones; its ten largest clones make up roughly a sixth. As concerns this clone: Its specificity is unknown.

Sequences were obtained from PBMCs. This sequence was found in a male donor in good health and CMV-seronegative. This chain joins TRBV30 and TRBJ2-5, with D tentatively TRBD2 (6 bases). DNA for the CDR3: TGTGCCTGGAGGTCGGCGGGGAAAGAGACCCAGTACTTC. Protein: CAWRSAGKETQYF.